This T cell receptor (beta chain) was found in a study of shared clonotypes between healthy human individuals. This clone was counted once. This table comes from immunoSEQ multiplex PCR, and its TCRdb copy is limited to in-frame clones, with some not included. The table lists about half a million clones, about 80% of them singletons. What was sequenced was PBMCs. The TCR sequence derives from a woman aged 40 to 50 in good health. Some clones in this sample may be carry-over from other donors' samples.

CDR3 in amino acids: CASSQIGETQYF. The CDR3 DNA follows: TGTGCCAGCAGCCAAATAGGGGAGACCCAGTACTTC. The V call is TRBV14, the J call TRBJ2-5; unclear D gene. The germline V gene has CDR1 SGHDN and CDR2 FVKESK. V lost 2 bases to trimming and J lost 5 bases, with 6 bases between them. The CDR3 is 12 residues long.